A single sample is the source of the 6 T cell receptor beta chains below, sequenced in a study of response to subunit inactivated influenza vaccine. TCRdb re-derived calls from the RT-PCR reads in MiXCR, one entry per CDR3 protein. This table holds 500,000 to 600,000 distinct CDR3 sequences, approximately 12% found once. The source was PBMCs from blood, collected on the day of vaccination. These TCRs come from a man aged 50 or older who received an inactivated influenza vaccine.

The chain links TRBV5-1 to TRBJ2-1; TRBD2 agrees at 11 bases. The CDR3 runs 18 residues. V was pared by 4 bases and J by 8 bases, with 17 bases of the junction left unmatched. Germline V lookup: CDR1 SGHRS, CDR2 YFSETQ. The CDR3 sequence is CASSPDLVSGRALDEQFF. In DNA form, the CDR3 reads TGCGCCAGCAGCCCGGACTTAGTTAGCGGGAGGGCCTTGGATGAGCAGTTCTTC.

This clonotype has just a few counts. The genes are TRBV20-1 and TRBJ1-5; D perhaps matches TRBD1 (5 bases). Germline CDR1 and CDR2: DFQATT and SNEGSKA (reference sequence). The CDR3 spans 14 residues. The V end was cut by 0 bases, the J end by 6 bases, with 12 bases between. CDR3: CSARDMQGIQPQHF. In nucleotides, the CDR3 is TGCAGTGCTAGAGATATGCAGGGAATTCAGCCCCAGCATTTT.

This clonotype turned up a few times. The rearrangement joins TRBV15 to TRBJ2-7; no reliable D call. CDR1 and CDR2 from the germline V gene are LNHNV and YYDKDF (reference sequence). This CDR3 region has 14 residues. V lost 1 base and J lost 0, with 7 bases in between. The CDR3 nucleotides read TGTGCCACCAGCAGAGCAACAGCCTCCTACGAGCAGTACTTC. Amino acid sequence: CATSRATASYEQYF.

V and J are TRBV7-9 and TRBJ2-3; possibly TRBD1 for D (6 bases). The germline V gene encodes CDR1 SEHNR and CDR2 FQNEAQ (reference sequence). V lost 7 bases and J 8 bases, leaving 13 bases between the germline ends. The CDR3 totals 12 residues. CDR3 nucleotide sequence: TGTGCCAGCACCTTTGTCAGGGGTACGCAGTATTTT. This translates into CASTFVRGTQYF.

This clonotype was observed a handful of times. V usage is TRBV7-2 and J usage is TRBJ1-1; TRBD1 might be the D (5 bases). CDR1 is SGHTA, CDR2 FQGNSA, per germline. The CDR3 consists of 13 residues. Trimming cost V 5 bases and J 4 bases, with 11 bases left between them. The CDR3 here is CASSPGWSTEAFF. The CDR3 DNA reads TGTGCCAGCAGCCCAGGGTGGAGCACTGAAGCTTTCTTT. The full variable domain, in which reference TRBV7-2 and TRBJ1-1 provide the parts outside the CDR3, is GAGVSQSPSNKVTEKGKDVELRCDPISGHTALYWYRQSLGQGLEFLIYFQGNSAPDKSGLPSDRFSAERTGGSVSTLTIQRTQQEDSAVYLCASSPGWSTEAFFGQGTRLTVV.

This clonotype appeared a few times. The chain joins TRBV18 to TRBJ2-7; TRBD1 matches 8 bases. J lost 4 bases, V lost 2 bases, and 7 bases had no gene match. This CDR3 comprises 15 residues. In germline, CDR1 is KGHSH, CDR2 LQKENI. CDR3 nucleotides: TGTGCCAGCTCACCAACTACAGGGGGACTTTACGAGCAGTACTTC. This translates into CASSPTTGGLYEQYF.